Shown below are 18 T cell receptor beta chains from a single sample sequenced in a study of CD8 T cells in Susac syndrome. Reverse transcription used about 0.45 to 1 ug RNA and random hexamers. One entry per CDR3 protein, called by TCRdb with MiXCR from the immunoSEQ multiplex PCR reads. In the table there are about 120,000 distinct CDR3 sequences, around 94% of which are singletons. Sequenced: CD8+ T cells from PBMCs. These receptors all come from a human donor with Susac syndrome.

The rearrangement links TRBV7-9 to TRBJ1-6; maybe TRBD1 (6 bases). Germline loops: CDR1 SEHNR, CDR2 FQNEAQ (reference sequence). The CDR3 totals 17 residues. The V end lost 3 bases, the J end lost 7 bases, and 19 bases lay between the germline ends. This chain's CDR3 is CASSFNQGQGKNSPLHF. Written as DNA, the CDR3 is TGTGCCAGCAGCTTCAATCAAGGGCAGGGGAAGAATTCACCCCTCCACTTT. The full variable domain, its missing parts supplied by reference TRBV7-9 and TRBJ1-6, is DTGVSQNPRHKITKRGQNVTFRCDPISEHNRLYWYRQTLGQGPEFLTYFQNEAQLEKSRLLSDRFSAERPKGSFSTLEIQRTEQGDSAMYLCASSFNQGQGKNSPLHFGNGTRLTVT.

The chain carries TRBV15 and TRBJ2-7, with 8 positions matching TRBD1. This CDR3 has 14 amino acids. The germline V gene has CDR1 LNHNV and CDR2 YYDKDF (reference sequence). V lost 8 bases and J lost 3; bases outside the gene matches: 9. The chain's CDR3 is CATCTGTGGYEQYF. CDR3 in DNA: TGTGCCACCTGCACCGGGACAGGAGGCTACGAGCAGTACTTC.

The CDR3 nucleotides are TGCGCCAGCAGCCGGGACAACTACAATGAGCAGTTCTTC. Translating gives CASSRDNYNEQFF. The chain carries TRBV4-1 and TRBJ2-1; D may be TRBD1 (6 bases). This CDR3 has 13 amino acids. Trimming pared 4 bases from V and 3 bases from J, leaving 7 bases between. From germline, CDR1 is MGHRA and CDR2 YSYEKL.

The chain uses TRBV9 and TRBJ2-2; D may correspond to TRBD1 or TRBD2 (6 bases each). This CDR3 has 16 residues. From germline, CDR1 is SGDLS and CDR2 YYNGEE. The ends were cut back, 0 bases at V and 0 bases at J, with 9 bases in the middle. CDR3 region: CASSVGRGANTGELFF. DNA for the CDR3: TGTGCCAGCAGCGTAGGTAGGGGGGCGAACACCGGGGAGCTGTTTTTT.

This chain uses TRBV29-1 with TRBJ2-6, with D perhaps TRBD2 (6 bases). CDR3 length equals 15 residues. Between the trimmed V and J ends, which lost 8 bases and 1 base, there was a span of 15 bases. CDR1 is SQVTM, CDR2 ANQGSEA, per germline. The CDR3 DNA reads as TGCAGCATATGGGACTTGGAGTCTGGGGCCAACGTCCTGACTTTC. Residues: CSIWDLESGANVLTF. The full variable domain, completed using reference TRBV29-1 and TRBJ2-6, is SAVISQKPSRDICQRGTSLTIQCQVDSQVTMMFWYRQQPGQSLTLIATANQGSEATYESGFVIDKFPISRPNLTFSTLTVSNMSPEDSSIYLCSIWDLESGANVLTFGAGSRLTVL.

This chain's CDR3 is CASSPNPAGGVQETQYF. The CDR3 coding sequence is TGTGCCAGCAGCCCAAACCCGGCAGGGGGGGTCCAAGAGACCCAGTACTTC. The genes are TRBV7-2 and TRBJ2-5; D may match TRBD1 or TRBD2 (7 bases each). The CDR3 loop spans 17 amino acids. Germline CDR1 and CDR2: SGHTA and FQGNSA. Trimming took off 5 bases at V and 1 base at J, with 20 bases between the two ends. Full variable domain (missing parts from reference TRBV7-2 and TRBJ2-5): GAGVSQSPSNKVTEKGKDVELRCDPISGHTALYWYRQSLGQGLEFLIYFQGNSAPDKSGLPSDRFSAERTGGSVSTLTIQRTQQEDSAVYLCASSPNPAGGVQETQYFGPGTRLLVL.

This clonotype was counted once. V is TRBV15 and J is TRBJ1-1; perhaps TRBD1 as D (6 bases). CDR1 LNHNV and CDR2 YYDKDF come from the germline V gene (reference sequence). Trimming took off 2 bases at V and 3 bases at J, with 13 bases between the two ends. The CDR3 totals 15 residues. The CDR3 loop reads CATSRHREGDTEAFF. Written as DNA, the CDR3 is TGTGCCACCAGCAGACACCGAGAGGGGGACACTGAAGCTTTCTTT.

V gene TRBV5-1 combines with J gene TRBJ1-6; D is uncertain. Germline-derived CDR1 and CDR2 are SGHRS and YFSETQ. The CDR3 consists of 14 residues. Trimming shortened V by 3 bases and J by 9 bases, and 13 bases separated the two germline ends. The CDR3 bases are TGCGCCAGCAGCTCCCAGTGCTGTGGTTCACCCCTCCACTTT. Its translation is CASSSQCCGSPLHF.

The chain joins TRBV7-9 to TRBJ2-3; D unclear. Germline CDR1 reads SEHNR; CDR2 reads FQNEAQ (reference sequence). V was trimmed by 1 base and J by 6 bases, leaving 14 bases between them. The CDR3 length is 15 residues. This CDR3 is CASSLERTHTDTQYF. The CDR3 DNA reads as TGTGCCAGCAGCTTAGAACGGACCCACACGGATACGCAGTATTTT.

This chain links TRBV3-1 with TRBJ1-5; the match to TRBD1 covers 10 bases. CDR1 is LGHDT and CDR2 is YNNKEL in the germline V gene (reference sequence). The junction had 6 bases not matched to a gene; V was cut back by 4 bases and J by 6 bases. The CDR3 has 15 amino acids. The CDR3 DNA sequence: TGTGCCAGCAGCCTGTCGGGACAGGGGCTTCAGCCCCAGCATTTT. Its protein is CASSLSGQGLQPQHF.

This chain connects TRBV7-6 to TRBJ2-1, with 8 bases fitting TRBD1. The germline V gene has CDR1 SGHVS and CDR2 FNYEAQ. The CDR3 has 15 residues. V shed 5 bases, J shed 1 base, and the junction held 4 bases outside the gene matches. CDR3 DNA sequence: TGTGCCAGCAGCCCTGGACAGGGATCCTACAATGAGCAGTTCTTC. It codes for CASSPGQGSYNEQFF.

J is TRBJ2-5 and V is TRBV20-1; 8 bases align to TRBD1. Germline assignment: CDR1 DFQATT and CDR2 SNEGSKA (reference sequence). The CDR3 is 13 residues long. Trimming removed 4 bases from V and 1 base from J; junction bases left unmatched: 2. The CDR3 spells CSATDRAQETQYF. DNA for the CDR3: TGCAGTGCTACGGACAGGGCCCAAGAGACCCAGTACTTC.

This chain links TRBV25-1 with TRBJ1-2; the D is unclear. Per germline, CDR1 MGHDK and CDR2 SYGVNS. Trimming took off 4 bases at V and 3 bases at J, with 9 bases between the two ends. The CDR3 runs to 13 residues. CDR3 in DNA: TGTGCCAGCAGTGGAGCCAGTTACTATGGCTACACCTTC. It translates to CASSGASYYGYTF.

The CDR3 reads CSASDPQAAGDHEQYF. The CDR3 DNA sequence: TGCAGTGCTAGCGATCCCCAGGCGGCGGGGGATCACGAGCAGTACTTC. The V and J genes are TRBV20-1 and TRBJ2-7; 7 bases are a match to TRBD2. CDR3 length: 16 residues. V was clipped by 3 bases and J by 5 bases; unmatched bases: 16. Germline CDR1 is DFQATT and CDR2 is SNEGSKA (reference sequence).

This chain uses TRBV7-9 with TRBJ2-7, with TRBD1 matching 8 bases. The CDR3 covers 14 residues. Germline CDR1 SEHNR, CDR2 FQNEAQ (reference sequence). The V segment lost 1 base and the J segment 5 bases; nucleotides outside the gene matches: 4. CDR3 DNA sequence: TGTGCCAGCAGCTTAGTCAGGGGGCTGGACGAGCAGTACTTC. It encodes CASSLVRGLDEQYF.

This clonotype was seen only once. The rearrangement links TRBV29-1 to TRBJ1-5; D ambiguous. V was clipped by 2 bases and J by 1 base, with 9 bases between them. Looked up from germline, CDR1 is SQVTM and CDR2 is ANQGSEA. CDR3 length: 14 residues. CDR3 coding DNA: TGCAGCGTTGAAACGGGTGGAAGCAATCAGCCCCAGCATTTT. This sequence encodes CSVETGGSNQPQHF.

The chain recombines TRBV6-2 or TRBV6-3 with TRBJ1-1; unclear D gene. Germline V gene sequence: CDR1 MNHEY, CDR2 SVGEGT. V lost 2 bases, J lost 8 bases, and 9 bases lay in between. The CDR3 length is 12 residues. CDR3 bases: TGTGCCAGCAGTTACCCCCCCTCGGAAGCTTTCTTT. This codes for CASSYPPSEAFF.

This rearrangement joins TRBV2 to TRBJ2-5; 9 bases agree with TRBD2. The germline V gene encodes CDR1 SNHLY and CDR2 FYNNEI. The CDR3 has 15 amino acids. With V trimmed by 3 bases and J by 2 bases, 4 bases remained unmatched. DNA of the CDR3: TGTGCCAGCAGTGACGCGGGACTAGCTCAAGAGACCCAGTACTTC. Its translation is CASSDAGLAQETQYF. Variable domain in full (rest from reference TRBV2 and TRBJ2-5): EPEVTQTPSHQVTQMGQEVILRCVPISNHLYFYWYRQILGQKVEFLVSFYNNEISEKSEIFDDQFSVERPDGSNFTLKIRSTKLEDSAMYFCASSDAGLAQETQYFGPGTRLLVL.